Each of the 22 T cell receptor beta chains below was sequenced from the same sample in a study of cytomegalovirus exposure and HLA in healthy donors. PCR involved 60 Vbeta and 13 Jbeta primers. Sequencing used immunoSEQ multiplex PCR; TCRdb keeps in-frame clones, though not all of them. This sample has 130,000 or so clones, with around 8.5% found just once. The sequenced material came from PBMCs. The receptors here all came from a man aged 40-49 years in good health and CMV-seronegative.

This clone was observed a handful of times. V usage is TRBV2 and J usage is TRBJ2-1; D is possibly TRBD2 (6 bases). CDR3 length: 14 amino acids. Looked up from germline, CDR1 is SNHLY and CDR2 is FYNNEI. V was cut by 6 bases and J by 9 bases, with 18 bases left in between. CDR3: CASSVRGSEGEQFF. CDR3 in DNA: TGTGCCAGCAGCGTCCGGGGGAGCGAGGGTGAGCAGTTCTTC.

Concerning this clone: The junction shows a germline mismatch at one end, possibly a read error. The genes are TRBV7-8 and TRBJ1-1, with D perhaps TRBD1 (6 bases). The CDR3 covers 13 residues. Per the germline V gene, CDR1 is SGHVS and CDR2 is FQNEAQ. The CDR3 protein is CASSTERDTGAFF. Written as DNA, the CDR3 is TGTGCCAGCAGCACTGAACGGGACACTGGAGCTTTCTTT.

The table lists this clone with a few counts. The chain carries TRBV19 and TRBJ2-7; D remains ambiguous. The CDR3 is made up of 11 amino acids. Trimming took off 5 bases at V and 4 bases at J, with 6 bases between the two ends. Germline CDR1 reads LNHDA; CDR2 reads SQIVND (reference sequence). CDR3 residues: CASSQDYEQYF. The CDR3 DNA is TGTGCCAGTAGTCAGGATTACGAGCAGTACTTC.

J is TRBJ1-2 and V is TRBV4-1, with 8 bases identical to TRBD1. Germline V gene sequence: CDR1 MGHRA, CDR2 YSYEKL. The V and J ends lost 4 bases and 8 bases, in that order; junction bases with no gene match: 9. The CDR3 contains 14 residues. The CDR3 nucleotides are TGCGCCAGCAGCCGCCCAACAGGGGGGGGAGGCTACACCTTC. Encoded protein: CASSRPTGGGGYTF.

The V call is TRBV4-2, the J call TRBJ1-1; D not certain. V dropped 0 bases and J dropped 0 bases, with 5 bases sitting between them. The CDR3 has 14 residues. Germline-derived CDR1 and CDR2 are LGHNA and YNFKEQ. CDR3 protein: CASSQEGMNTEAFF. CDR3 bases: TGTGCCAGCAGCCAAGAGGGCATGAACACTGAAGCTTTCTTT.

V gene TRBV15 combines with J gene TRBJ1-2; possibly TRBD1 for D (5 bases). V lost 1 base, J lost 4 bases, and 10 bases lay in between. This CDR3 region has 14 residues. The germline gives CDR1 LNHNV, CDR2 YYDKDF (reference sequence). The CDR3 reads CATSRVRGVYGYTF. The CDR3 nucleotides are TGTGCCACCAGCAGAGTCCGGGGGGTCTATGGCTACACCTTC.

The chain employs TRBV10-3 and TRBJ1-1; TRBD1 is a possible D gene (5 bases). This CDR3 has 15 residues. With 0 bases removed from V and 3 bases from J, the gap between germline ends came to 11 bases. The germline gives CDR1 ENHRY, CDR2 SYGVKD. Written as DNA, the CDR3 is TGTGCCATCAGTGAGTCGCGGGACTGGGACACTGAAGCTTTCTTT. Protein sequence: CAISESRDWDTEAFF.

Only a few counts were recorded for this clone. The chain joins TRBV10-3 to TRBJ2-5; the D is unclear. Looked up from germline, CDR1 is ENHRY and CDR2 is SYGVKD. The CDR3 totals 14 residues. The ends were cut back, 4 bases at V and 5 bases at J, with 14 bases in the middle. CDR3 coding DNA: TGTGCCATCAGTGGCGCCGCAGTCGGGGAGACCCAGTACTTC. Protein product: CAISGAAVGETQYF.

This clone appeared a few times. This sequence joins TRBV27 and TRBJ2-1, with 11 positions matching TRBD1. Germline CDR1 is MNHEY and CDR2 is SMNVEV (reference sequence). Trimming removed 5 bases from V and 7 bases from J; junction bases left unmatched: 4. The CDR3 consists of 14 residues. CDR3 sequence reads: CASSPGQGVNEQFF. CDR3 nucleotide sequence: TGTGCCAGCAGTCCGGGACAGGGGGTAAATGAGCAGTTCTTC.

This clone turned up a few times. The J gene is TRBJ2-2, the V gene TRBV7-9; D is ambiguous. Germline V gene sequence: CDR1 SEHNR, CDR2 FQNEAQ (reference sequence). The CDR3 has 10 residues. V dropped 6 bases and J dropped 9 bases, with 5 bases sitting between them. CDR3 in amino acids: CASRSRELFF. CDR3 DNA: TGTGCCAGCAGGTCCAGGGAGCTGTTTTTT. The full variable domain, rest sourced from reference TRBV7-9 and TRBJ2-2, is DTGVSQNPRHKITKRGQNVTFRCDPISEHNRLYWYRQTLGQGPEFLTYFQNEAQLEKSRLLSDRFSAERPKGSFSTLEIQRTEQGDSAMYLCASRSRELFFGEGSRLTVL.

This clone showed up just a few times. The chain employs TRBV19 and TRBJ2-3; TRBD2 matches 7 bases. Germline V gives CDR1 LNHDA, CDR2 SQIVND (reference sequence). J was trimmed by 2 bases and V by 6 bases; bases with no gene match: 8. This CDR3 spans 15 amino acids. The CDR3 is CASRAGRGTTDTQYF. The CDR3 nucleotides read TGTGCCAGTAGGGCGGGGCGGGGGACCACAGATACGCAGTATTTT.

The table lists this clone with a few counts. The chain carries TRBV6-1 and TRBJ1-2; tentatively, D is TRBD1 (5 bases). Germline CDR1 is MNHNS and CDR2 is SASEGT. The CDR3 extends over 15 amino acids. Between the trimmed V and J ends, which lost 3 bases and 4 bases, there was a span of 15 bases. In DNA form, the CDR3 reads TGTGCCAGCAGTGAGCAGACAGTATTCTTCTATGGCTACACCTTC. This encodes CASSEQTVFFYGYTF.

This clone showed up just a few times. The chain is built from TRBV6-6 and TRBJ1-1, with 7 bases identical to TRBD1. The CDR3 spans 13 residues. The V segment lost 4 bases and the J segment 8 bases; nucleotides outside the gene matches: 7. Germline V gene sequence: CDR1 MNHNY, CDR2 SVGAGI (reference sequence). CDR3 region: CASSWGDREEAFF. CDR3 nucleotides: TGTGCCAGCAGTTGGGGAGACAGGGAGGAAGCTTTCTTT.

This clone was detected a few times. The chain carries TRBV7-8 and TRBJ1-1; 8 bases are shared with TRBD1. With V trimmed by 4 bases and J by 4 bases, 5 bases remained unmatched. This CDR3 comprises 14 residues. The germline gives CDR1 SGHVS, CDR2 FQNEAQ. The CDR3 DNA sequence: TGTGCCAGCAGCTCAGGGGGCTCCGCCACTGAAGCTTTCTTT. Its translation: CASSSGGSATEAFF.

The V call is TRBV7-6, the J call TRBJ1-6; D gene unclear. V shed 5 bases and J shed 10 bases, with 18 bases lying between them. From germline, CDR1 is SGHVS and CDR2 FNYEAQ. There are 15 residues in the CDR3. The DNA of the CDR3 is TGTGCCAGCAGCGCATCGCCGGAGGCGCGGTCACCCCTCCACTTT. Its translation is CASSASPEARSPLHF.

The V gene is TRBV5-1, the J gene TRBJ2-7; D unresolved. The ends were cut back, 2 bases at V and 3 bases at J, with 15 bases in the middle. This CDR3 region has 15 residues. CDR1 and CDR2 from the germline V gene are SGHRS and YFSETQ. The CDR3 spells CASSFSNSQIYEQYF. CDR3 coding DNA: TGCGCCAGCAGCTTTTCGAACAGTCAAATCTACGAGCAGTACTTC.

This chain connects TRBV5-1 to TRBJ2-3; weak D call: TRBD2 (6 bases). The CDR3 spans 15 residues. The germline gives CDR1 SGHRS, CDR2 YFSETQ. With 0 bases removed from V and 1 base from J, the gap between germline ends came to 9 bases. CDR3 region: CASSLDGGRTDTQYF. CDR3 DNA sequence: TGCGCCAGCAGCTTGGACGGGGGACGCACAGATACGCAGTATTTT.

This clone was picked up a small number of times. The chain combines TRBV27 with TRBJ2-7; tentatively, D is TRBD1 (6 bases). Per the germline V gene, CDR1 is MNHEY and CDR2 is SMNVEV (reference sequence). The CDR3 runs to 14 residues. V lost 3 bases and J 3 bases, leaving 12 bases between the germline ends. Here the CDR3 DNA reads TGTGCCAGCAGTTTGGTCCAGGGGTACTACGAGCAGTACTTC. As protein: CASSLVQGYYEQYF.

As to this clone: The same CDR3 is also encoded by other DNA sequences in this sample. This rearrangement joins TRBV13 to TRBJ1-1, with a weak D call TRBD1 (6 bases). V was clipped by 0 bases and J by 3 bases, with 8 bases between them. This CDR3 has 14 amino acids. Germline V gene data show CDR1 as PRHDT and CDR2 as FYEKMQ (reference sequence). The CDR3 DNA follows: TGTGCCAGCAGCTTAGGGCAGGGGTACACTGAAGCTTTCTTT. This encodes CASSLGQGYTEAFF.

This chain joins TRBV5-1 and TRBJ1-1; TRBD1 agrees at 7 bases. The CDR3 runs to 14 residues. The germline V gene encodes CDR1 SGHRS and CDR2 YFSETQ. The trim removed 2 bases at V and 4 bases at J, leaving 5 bases unmatched. The CDR3 sequence is CASSFLQGGTEAFF. For the CDR3, the DNA is TGCGCCAGCAGCTTCCTTCAGGGGGGCACTGAAGCTTTCTTT. Filled out from reference TRBV5-1 and TRBJ1-1, the complete variable domain reads KAGVTQTPRYLIKTRGQQVTLSCSPISGHRSVSWYQQTPGQGLQFLFEYFSETQRNKGNFPGRFSGRQFSNSRSEMNVSTLELGDSALYLCASSFLQGGTEAFFGQGTRLTVV.

The chain is built from TRBV6-6 and TRBJ2-1; TRBD2 aligns across 14 bases. V shed 5 bases, J shed 8 bases, and the junction held 8 bases outside the gene matches. The CDR3 is 16 amino acids. Germline lookup yields CDR1 MNHNY and CDR2 SVGAGI (reference sequence). CDR3 protein: CASSRGLAGGSDEQFF. For the CDR3, the DNA is TGTGCCAGCAGTCGTGGACTAGCGGGGGGCAGTGATGAGCAGTTCTTC.

This chain connects TRBV18 to TRBJ1-6; perhaps TRBD1 as D (5 bases). The CDR3 contains 14 residues. V shed 4 bases and J shed 10 bases, with 14 bases lying between them. Germline loops: CDR1 KGHSH, CDR2 LQKENI. The CDR3 nucleotides are TGTGCCAGCTCACAGGGGAGGGAAAGGTCACCCCTCCACTTT. Amino acids: CASSQGRERSPLHF.